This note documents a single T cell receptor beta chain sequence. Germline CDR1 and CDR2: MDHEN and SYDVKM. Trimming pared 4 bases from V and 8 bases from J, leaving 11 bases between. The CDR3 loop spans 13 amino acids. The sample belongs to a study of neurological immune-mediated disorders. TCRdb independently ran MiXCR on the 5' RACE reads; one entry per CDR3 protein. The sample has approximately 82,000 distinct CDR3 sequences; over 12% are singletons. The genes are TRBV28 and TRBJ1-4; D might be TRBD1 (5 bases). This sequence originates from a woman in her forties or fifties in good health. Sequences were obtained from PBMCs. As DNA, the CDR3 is TGTGCCAGCAGTTCGGGACGCAGAGAAAAACTGTTTTTT. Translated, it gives CASSSGRREKLFF. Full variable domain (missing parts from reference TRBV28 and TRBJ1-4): DVKVTQSSRYLVKRTGEKVFLECVQDMDHENMFWYRQDPGLGLRLIYFSYDVKMKEKGDIPEGYSVSREKKERFSLILESASTNQTSMYLCASSSGRREKLFFGSGTQLSVL.